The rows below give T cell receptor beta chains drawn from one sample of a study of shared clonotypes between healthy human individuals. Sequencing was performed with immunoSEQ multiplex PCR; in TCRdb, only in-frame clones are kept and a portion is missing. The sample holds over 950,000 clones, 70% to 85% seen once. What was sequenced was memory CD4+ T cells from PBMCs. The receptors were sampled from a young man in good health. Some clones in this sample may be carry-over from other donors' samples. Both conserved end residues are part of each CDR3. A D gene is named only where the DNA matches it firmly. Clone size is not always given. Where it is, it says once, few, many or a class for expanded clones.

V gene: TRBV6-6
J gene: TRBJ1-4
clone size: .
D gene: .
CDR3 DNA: TGTGCCAGCAGTTTCGGCGCTACCCTTCCAAAACTGTTTTTT
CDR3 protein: CASSFGATLPKLFF

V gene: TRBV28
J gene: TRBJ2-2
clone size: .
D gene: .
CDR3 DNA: TGTGCCAGCAAGAGGGGGGCCGGGGAGCTGTTTTTT
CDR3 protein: CASKRGAGELFF

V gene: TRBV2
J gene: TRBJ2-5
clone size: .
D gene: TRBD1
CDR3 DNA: TGTGCCACCCACAAGGAATCGACAGGGCACGAGACCCAGTACTTC
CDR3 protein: CATHKESTGHETQYF

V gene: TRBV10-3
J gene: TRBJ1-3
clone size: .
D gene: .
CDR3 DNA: TGTGCCATCAGTGGCGCAGGTCCCTCTGGAAACACCATATATTTT
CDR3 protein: CAISGAGPSGNTIYF

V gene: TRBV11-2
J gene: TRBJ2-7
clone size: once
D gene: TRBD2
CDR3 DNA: TGTGCCAGCAGCTTATGGGGGGGCGAGCAGTACTTC
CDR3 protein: CASSLWGGEQYF

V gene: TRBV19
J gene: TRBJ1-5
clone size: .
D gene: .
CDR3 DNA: TGTGCCAGTAGTATTCTTCCTCCCAGCAATCAGCCCCAGCATTTT
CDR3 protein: CASSILPPSNQPQHF

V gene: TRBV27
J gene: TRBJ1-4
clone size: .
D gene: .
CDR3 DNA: TGTGCCAGCAGTTTCTTAGGAGGAGAAAAACTGTTTTTT
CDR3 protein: CASSFLGGEKLFF

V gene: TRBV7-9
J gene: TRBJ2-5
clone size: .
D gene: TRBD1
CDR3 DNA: TGTGCCAGCAGCTATCGGACAGGGGAGACCCAGTACTTC
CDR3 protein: CASSYRTGETQYF

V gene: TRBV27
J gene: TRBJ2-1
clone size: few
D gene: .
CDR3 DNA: TGTGCCAGCAGTTTAAAGGGAAGGGTGTTCGGTGAGCAGTTCTTC
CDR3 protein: CASSLKGRVFGEQFF

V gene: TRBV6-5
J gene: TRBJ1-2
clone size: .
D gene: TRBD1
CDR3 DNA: TGTGCCAGCAGCCAACCCGGGACAGGGAGCTATGGCTACACCTTC
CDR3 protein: CASSQPGTGSYGYTF

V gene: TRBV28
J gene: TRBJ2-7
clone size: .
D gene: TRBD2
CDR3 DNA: TGTGCCAGCAGCCTGGGGGGGAGCGAGCAGTACTTC
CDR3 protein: CASSLGGSEQYF

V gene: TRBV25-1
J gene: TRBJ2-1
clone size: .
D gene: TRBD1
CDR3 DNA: TGTGCCAGCACGAAAACAGGGGGGTCCTACAATGAGCAGTTCTTC
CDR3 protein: CASTKTGGSYNEQFF

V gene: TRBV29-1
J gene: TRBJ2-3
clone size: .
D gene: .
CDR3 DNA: TGCACTGGGGACCTCGGGACAGATACGCAGTATTTT
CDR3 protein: CTGDLGTDTQYF

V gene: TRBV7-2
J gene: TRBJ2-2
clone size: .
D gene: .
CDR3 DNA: TGTGCCAGCAGCTTGGCTTTCGGGGAGCTGTTTTTT
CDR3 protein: CASSLAFGELFF

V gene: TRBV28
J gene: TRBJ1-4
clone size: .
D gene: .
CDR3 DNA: TGTGCCAGCAGTTTATCTGGGACAACTAATGAAAAACTGTTTTTT
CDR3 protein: CASSLSGTTNEKLFF

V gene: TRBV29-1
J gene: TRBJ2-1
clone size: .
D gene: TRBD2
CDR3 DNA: TGCAGCGTTGAAGGTGGACTAGCGGTTATCTCCTACAATGAGCAGTTCTTC
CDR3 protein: CSVEGGLAVISYNEQFF

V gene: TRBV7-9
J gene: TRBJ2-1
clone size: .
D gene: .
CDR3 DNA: TGTGCCAGCAGCTCGCCCGGCGGGCAGTTCAATGAGCAGTTCTTC
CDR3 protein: CASSSPGGQFNEQFF

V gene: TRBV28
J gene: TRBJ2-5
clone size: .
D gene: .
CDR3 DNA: TGTGCCAGCAGTTTTAGCGGCAGGGGAGGACAAGAGACCCAGTACTTC
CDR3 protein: CASSFSGRGGQETQYF

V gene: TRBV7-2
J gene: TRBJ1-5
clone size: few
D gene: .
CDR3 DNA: TGTGCCAGCAGCTTAGTGGGCCAGCCCCAGCATTTT
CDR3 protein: CASSLVGQPQHF

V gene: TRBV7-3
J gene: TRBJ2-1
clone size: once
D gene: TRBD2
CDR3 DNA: TGTGCCAGCTCAAGCGGGAGGAGCTCCTACAATGAGCAGTTCTTC
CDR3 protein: CASSSGRSSYNEQFF

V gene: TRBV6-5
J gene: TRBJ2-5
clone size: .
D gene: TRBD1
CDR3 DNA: TGTGCCAGCAGTTACTCACAGGGGGCTCCCCAAGAGACCCAGTACTTC
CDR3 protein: CASSYSQGAPQETQYF

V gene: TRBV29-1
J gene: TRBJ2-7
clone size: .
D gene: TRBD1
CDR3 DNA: TGCAGCGTCGGACGGACAGGGTTTTACGAGCAGTACTTC
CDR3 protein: CSVGRTGFYEQYF

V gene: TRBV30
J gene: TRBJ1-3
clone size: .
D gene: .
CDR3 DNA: TGTGCCCGGAGTGTACAGCACGGAAACACCATATATTTT
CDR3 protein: CARSVQHGNTIYF

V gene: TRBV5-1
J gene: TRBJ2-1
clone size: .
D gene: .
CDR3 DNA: TGCGCCAGCAGCTTGATAGCCGATGAGCAGTTCTTC
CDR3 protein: CASSLIADEQFF

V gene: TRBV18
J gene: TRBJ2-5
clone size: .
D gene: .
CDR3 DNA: TGTGCCAGCTCACCCCAACGGGAGACCCAGTACTTC
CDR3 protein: CASSPQRETQYF

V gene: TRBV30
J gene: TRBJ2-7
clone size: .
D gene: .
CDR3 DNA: TGTGCCTGGAAGGTCGCTGTCTGGGGGCATTCCTACGAGCAGTACTTC
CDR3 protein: CAWKVAVWGHSYEQYF

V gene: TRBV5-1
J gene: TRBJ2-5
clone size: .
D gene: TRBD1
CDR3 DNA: TGCGCCAGCAATTGGGGACAGGGGGAAGAGACCCAGTACTTC
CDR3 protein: CASNWGQGEETQYF